This TCR beta chain was identified in a study of early T cells in non-severe SARS-CoV-2 infection. Many counts were recorded for this clonotype. TCRdb reprocessed the 5' RACE reads with MiXCR, giving one entry per CDR3 protein. The sample holds approximately 26,000 distinct CDR3 sequences, about 5% seen once. The TCR was taken from an adult who was a healthcare worker with PCR-confirmed SARS-CoV-2 infection or an uninfected control (not recorded which). The sample comprised whole blood.

Written as DNA, the CDR3 is TGCAGTGCTAGTCCGTCAACACGTGCAGGGAGGTATGGCTACACCTTC. It yields the protein CSASPSTRAGRYGYTF. The rearrangement links TRBV20-1 to TRBJ1-2; D possibly corresponds to TRBD1 (5 bases). Trimming shortened V by 3 bases and J by 5 bases, and 22 bases separated the two germline ends. This CDR3 comprises 16 residues. From germline, CDR1 is DFQATT and CDR2 SNEGSKA (reference sequence).